This note documents a single T cell receptor beta chain sequence. This CDR3 contains 13 residues. Deletions cut 5 bases from V and 0 bases from J, with 6 bases between. Germline loops: CDR1 MNHEY, CDR2 SMNVEV (reference sequence). The sample is drawn from a study of shared clonotypes between healthy human individuals. The data were produced by immunoSEQ multiplex PCR, yet TCRdb's version contains in-frame clones alone and is incomplete. The sample includes approximately 2.5 million clones, around 94% seen only once; the top ten take more than 0.12%. Sequencing was done on a sample of naive CD4+ T cells sorted from blood. As to subset: CD45RA+ positively selected. The chain links TRBV27 to TRBJ2-3; no clear D gene. This TCR came from a man between 18 and 35 years old in good health. CDR3 residues: CASSRLSTDTQYF. The CDR3 bases are TGTGCCAGCAGTCGACTTAGCACAGATACGCAGTATTTT.